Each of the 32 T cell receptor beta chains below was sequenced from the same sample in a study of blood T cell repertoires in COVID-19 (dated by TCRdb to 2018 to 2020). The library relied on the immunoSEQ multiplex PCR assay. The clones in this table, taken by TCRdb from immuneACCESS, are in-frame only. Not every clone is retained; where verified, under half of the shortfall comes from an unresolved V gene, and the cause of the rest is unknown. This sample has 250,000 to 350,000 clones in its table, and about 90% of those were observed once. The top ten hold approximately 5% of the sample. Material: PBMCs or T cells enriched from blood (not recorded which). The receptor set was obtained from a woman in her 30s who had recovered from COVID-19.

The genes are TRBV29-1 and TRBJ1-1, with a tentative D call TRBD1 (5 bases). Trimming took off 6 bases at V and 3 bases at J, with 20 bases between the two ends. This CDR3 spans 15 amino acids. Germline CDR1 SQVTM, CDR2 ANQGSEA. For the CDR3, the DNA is TGCAGCGTCCGTGGCAGGGTAAAACCCGACACTGAAGCTTTCTTT. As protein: CSVRGRVKPDTEAFF.

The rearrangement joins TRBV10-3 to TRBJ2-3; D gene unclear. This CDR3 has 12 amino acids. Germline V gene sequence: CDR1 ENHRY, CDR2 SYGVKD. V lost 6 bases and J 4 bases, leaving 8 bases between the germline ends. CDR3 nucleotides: TGTGCCATCAGGGCCATGGCAGATACGCAGTATTTT. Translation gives CAIRAMADTQYF.

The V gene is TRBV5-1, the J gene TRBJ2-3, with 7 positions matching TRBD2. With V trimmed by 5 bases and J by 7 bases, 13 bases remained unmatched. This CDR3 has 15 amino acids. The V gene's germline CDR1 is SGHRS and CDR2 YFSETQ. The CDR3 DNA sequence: TGCGCCAGCAGTTCAGTCCTAGCGGTGGGGAATACGCAGTATTTT. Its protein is CASSSVLAVGNTQYF.

DNA of the CDR3: TGTGCCAGGGGGTTGGAGGGCCACAATGAGCAGTTCTTC. Residues: CARGLEGHNEQFF. V and J are TRBV2 and TRBJ2-1; perhaps TRBD2 as D (6 bases). This CDR3 contains 13 residues. CDR1 SNHLY and CDR2 FYNNEI come from the germline V gene. The germline V and J ends were trimmed by 9 bases and 5 bases, with 14 bases remaining between them.

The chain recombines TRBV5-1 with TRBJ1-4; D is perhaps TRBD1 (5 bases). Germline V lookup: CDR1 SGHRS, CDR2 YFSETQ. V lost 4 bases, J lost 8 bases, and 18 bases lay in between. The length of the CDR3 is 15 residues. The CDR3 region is CASSPSGGPGEKLFF. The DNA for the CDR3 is TGCGCCAGCAGCCCCTCTGGTGGACCAGGGGAAAAACTGTTTTTT.

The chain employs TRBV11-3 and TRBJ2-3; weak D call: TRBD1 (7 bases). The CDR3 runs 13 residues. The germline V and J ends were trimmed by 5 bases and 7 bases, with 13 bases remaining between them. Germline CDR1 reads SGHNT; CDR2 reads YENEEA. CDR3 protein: CASSAGQPNTQYF. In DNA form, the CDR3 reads TGTGCCAGCAGCGCGGGACAGCCAAATACGCAGTATTTT. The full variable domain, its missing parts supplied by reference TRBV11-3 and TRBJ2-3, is EAGVVQSPRYKIIEKKQPVAFWCNPISGHNTLYWYLQNLGQGPELLIRYENEEAVDDSQLPKDRFSAERLKGVDSTLKIQPAELGDSAVYLCASSAGQPNTQYFGPGTRLTVL.

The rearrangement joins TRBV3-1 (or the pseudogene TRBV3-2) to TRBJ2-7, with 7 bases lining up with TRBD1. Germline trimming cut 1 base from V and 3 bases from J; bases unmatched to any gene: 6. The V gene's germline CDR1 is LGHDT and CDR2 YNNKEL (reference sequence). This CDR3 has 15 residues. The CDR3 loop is CASSQGGTVYYEQYF. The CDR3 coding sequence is TGTGCCAGCAGCCAAGGGGGGACAGTATACTACGAGCAGTACTTC.

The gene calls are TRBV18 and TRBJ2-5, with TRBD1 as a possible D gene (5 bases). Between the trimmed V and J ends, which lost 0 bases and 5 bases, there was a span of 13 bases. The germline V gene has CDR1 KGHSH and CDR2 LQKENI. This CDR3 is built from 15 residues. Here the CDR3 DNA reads TGTGCCAGCTCACCACCGGGGCAGGGTCGGGAGACCCAGTACTTC. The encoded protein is CASSPPGQGRETQYF.

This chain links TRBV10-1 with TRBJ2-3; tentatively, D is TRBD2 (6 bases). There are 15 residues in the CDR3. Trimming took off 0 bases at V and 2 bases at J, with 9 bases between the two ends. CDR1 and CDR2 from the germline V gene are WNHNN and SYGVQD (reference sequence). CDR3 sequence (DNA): TGCGCCAGCAGTGAGTCGGGCGGGAACACAGATACGCAGTATTTT. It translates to CASSESGGNTDTQYF.

The DNA for the CDR3 is TGTGCCAGCAGCCCAAGAGCGAGCGGGGGGTTAGTCTACGAGCAGTACTTC. As protein: CASSPRASGGLVYEQYF. The chain recombines TRBV3-1 (or the pseudogene TRBV3-2) with TRBJ2-7; 9 nucleotides align to TRBD2. Germline lookup yields CDR1 LGHDT and CDR2 YNNKEL (reference sequence). The CDR3 runs to 17 residues. Trimming cost V 4 bases and J 3 bases; bases outside gene matches: 13.

CDR3 nucleotide sequence: TGTGCCAGCAGCCAAGGGACTAGCGGAACCTCCTACGAGCAGTACTTC. It translates to CASSQGTSGTSYEQYF. The V and J genes are TRBV4-2 and TRBJ2-7; TRBD2 matches 10 bases. The CDR3 length is 16 residues. Trimming at V came to 1 base and at J to 0 bases, leaving 3 bases not matched to a gene. Looked up from germline, CDR1 is LGHNA and CDR2 is YNFKEQ.

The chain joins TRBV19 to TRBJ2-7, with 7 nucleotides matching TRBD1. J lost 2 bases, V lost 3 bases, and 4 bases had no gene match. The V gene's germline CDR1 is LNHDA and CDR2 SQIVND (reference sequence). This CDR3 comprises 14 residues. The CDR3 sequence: CASSIRGYPYEQYF. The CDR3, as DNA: TGTGCCAGTAGTATCAGGGGGTACCCCTACGAGCAGTACTTC.

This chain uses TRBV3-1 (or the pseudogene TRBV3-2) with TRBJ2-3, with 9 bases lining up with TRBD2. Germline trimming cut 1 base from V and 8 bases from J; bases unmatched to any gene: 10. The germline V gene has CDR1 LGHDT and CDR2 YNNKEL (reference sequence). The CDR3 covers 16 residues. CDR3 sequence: CASSQGRAGGGGTQYF. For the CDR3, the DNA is TGTGCCAGCAGCCAAGGTCGAGCGGGGGGCGGGGGTACGCAGTATTTT.

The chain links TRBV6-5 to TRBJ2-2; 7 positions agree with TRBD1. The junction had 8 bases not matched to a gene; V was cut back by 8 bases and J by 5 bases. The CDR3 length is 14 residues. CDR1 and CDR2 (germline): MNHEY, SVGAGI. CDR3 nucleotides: TGTGCCAGCGGCAGGGGGATCACGACCGGGGAGCTGTTTTTT. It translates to CASGRGITTGELFF.

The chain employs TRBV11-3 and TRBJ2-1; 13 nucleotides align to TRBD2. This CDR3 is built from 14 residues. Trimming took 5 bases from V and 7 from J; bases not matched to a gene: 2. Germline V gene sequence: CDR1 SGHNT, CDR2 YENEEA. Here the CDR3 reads CASSKGLAGNEQFF. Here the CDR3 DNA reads TGTGCCAGCAGCAAGGGACTAGCGGGGAATGAGCAGTTCTTC.

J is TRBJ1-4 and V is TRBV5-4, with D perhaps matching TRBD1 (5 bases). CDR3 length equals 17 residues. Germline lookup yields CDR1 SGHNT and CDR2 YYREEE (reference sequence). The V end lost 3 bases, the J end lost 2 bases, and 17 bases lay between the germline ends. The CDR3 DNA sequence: TGTGCCAGCAGCTATGGGGGATCTGGGGGGACTAATGAAAAACTGTTTTTT. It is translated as CASSYGGSGGTNEKLFF.

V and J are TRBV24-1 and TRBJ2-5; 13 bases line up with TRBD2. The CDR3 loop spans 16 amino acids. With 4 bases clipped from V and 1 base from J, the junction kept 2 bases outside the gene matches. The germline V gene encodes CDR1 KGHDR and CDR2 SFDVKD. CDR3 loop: CATSEGTSGAQETQYF. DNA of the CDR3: TGTGCCACCAGTGAAGGGACTAGCGGGGCCCAAGAGACCCAGTACTTC.

The DNA of the CDR3 is TGTGCCAGCAGCTCACACGACAGGAGCCTCTCTGGGGCCAACGTCCTGACTTTC. It codes for CASSSHDRSLSGANVLTF. The chain carries TRBV7-2 and TRBJ2-6; D perhaps matches TRBD1 (6 bases). Germline CDR1 is SGHTA and CDR2 is FQGNSA. The V end lost 4 bases, the J end lost 0 bases, and 16 bases lay between the germline ends. This CDR3 region has 18 residues.

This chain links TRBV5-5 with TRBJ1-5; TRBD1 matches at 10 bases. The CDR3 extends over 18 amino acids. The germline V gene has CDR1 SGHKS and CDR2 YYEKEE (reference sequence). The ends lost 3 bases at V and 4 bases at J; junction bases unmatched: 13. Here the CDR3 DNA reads TGTGCCAGCAGCTCGTTTCTCTTCGGGACAGGGGAAAATCAGCCCCAGCATTTT. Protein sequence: CASSSFLFGTGENQPQHF.

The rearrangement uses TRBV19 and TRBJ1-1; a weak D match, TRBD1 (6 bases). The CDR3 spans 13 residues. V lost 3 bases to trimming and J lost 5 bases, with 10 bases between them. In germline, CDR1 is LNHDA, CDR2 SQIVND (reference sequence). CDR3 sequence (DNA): TGTGCCAGTAGTATCCACAGGGAGACTGAAGCTTTCTTT. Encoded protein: CASSIHRETEAFF.

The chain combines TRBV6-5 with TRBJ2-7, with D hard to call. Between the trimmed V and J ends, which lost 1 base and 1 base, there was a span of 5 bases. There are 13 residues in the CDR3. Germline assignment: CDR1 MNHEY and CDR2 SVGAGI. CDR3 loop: CASSYYGSYEQYF. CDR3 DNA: TGTGCCAGCAGTTACTACGGTTCCTACGAGCAGTACTTC.

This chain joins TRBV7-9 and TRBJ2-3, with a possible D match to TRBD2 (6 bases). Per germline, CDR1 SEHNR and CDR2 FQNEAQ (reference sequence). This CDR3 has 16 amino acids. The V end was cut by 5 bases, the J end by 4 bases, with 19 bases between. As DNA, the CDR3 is TGTGCCAGCAGCCCTGGGACTTTCCAACGCTCAGATACGCAGTATTTT. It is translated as CASSPGTFQRSDTQYF. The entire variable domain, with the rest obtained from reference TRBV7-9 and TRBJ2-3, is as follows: DTGVSQNPRHKITKRGQNVTFRCDPISEHNRLYWYRQTLGQGPEFLTYFQNEAQLEKSRLLSDRFSAERPKGSFSTLEIQRTEQGDSAMYLCASSPGTFQRSDTQYFGPGTRLTVL.

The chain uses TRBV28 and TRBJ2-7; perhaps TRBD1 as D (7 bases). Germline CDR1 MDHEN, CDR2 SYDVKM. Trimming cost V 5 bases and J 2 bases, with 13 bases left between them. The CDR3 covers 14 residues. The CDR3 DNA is TGTGCCAGCAGTCTCAGGGGGGCCCCCTACGAGCAGTACTTC. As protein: CASSLRGAPYEQYF.

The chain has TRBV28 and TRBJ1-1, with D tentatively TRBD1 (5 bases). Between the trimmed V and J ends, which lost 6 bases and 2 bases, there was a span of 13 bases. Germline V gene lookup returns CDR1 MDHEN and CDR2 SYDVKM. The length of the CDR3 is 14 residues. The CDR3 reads CASSSDTLNTEAFF. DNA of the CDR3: TGTGCCAGCAGCTCGGACACATTAAACACTGAAGCTTTCTTT. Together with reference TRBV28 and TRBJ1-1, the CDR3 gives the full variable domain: DVKVTQSSRYLVKRTGEKVFLECVQDMDHENMFWYRQDPGLGLRLIYFSYDVKMKEKGDIPEGYSVSREKKERFSLILESASTNQTSMYLCASSSDTLNTEAFFGQGTRLTVV.

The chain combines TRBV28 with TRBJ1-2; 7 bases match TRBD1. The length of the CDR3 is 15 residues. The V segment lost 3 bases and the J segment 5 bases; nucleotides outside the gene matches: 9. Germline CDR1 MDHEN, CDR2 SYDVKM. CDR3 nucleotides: TGTGCCAGCAGTTTTTTGAACAGGGGTGCGTATGGCTACACCTTC. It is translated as CASSFLNRGAYGYTF.

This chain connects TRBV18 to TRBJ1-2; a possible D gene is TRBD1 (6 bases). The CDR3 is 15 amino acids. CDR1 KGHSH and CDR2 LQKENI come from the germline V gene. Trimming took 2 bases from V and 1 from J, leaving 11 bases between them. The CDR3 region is CASSPFGQLNYGYTF. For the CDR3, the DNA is TGTGCCAGCTCACCATTTGGACAGCTTAACTATGGCTACACCTTC. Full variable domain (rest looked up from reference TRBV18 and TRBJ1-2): NAGVMQNPRHLVRRRGQEARLRCSPMKGHSHVYWYRQLPEEGLKFMVYLQKENIIDESGMPKERFSAEFPKEGPSILRIQQVVRGDSAAYFCASSPFGQLNYGYTFGSGTRLTVV.

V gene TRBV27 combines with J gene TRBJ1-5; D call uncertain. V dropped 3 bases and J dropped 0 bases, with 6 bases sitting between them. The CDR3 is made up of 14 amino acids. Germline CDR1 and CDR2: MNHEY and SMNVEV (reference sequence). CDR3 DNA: TGTGCCAGCAGTTTCGAGCATAGCAATCAGCCCCAGCATTTT. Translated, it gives CASSFEHSNQPQHF.

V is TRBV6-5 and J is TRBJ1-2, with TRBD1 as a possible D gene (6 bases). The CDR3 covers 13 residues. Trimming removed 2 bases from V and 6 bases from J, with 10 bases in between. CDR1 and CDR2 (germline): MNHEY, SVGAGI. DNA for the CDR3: TGTGCCAGCAGTTACCCGGGGGGCCATGGCTACACCTTC. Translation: CASSYPGGHGYTF.

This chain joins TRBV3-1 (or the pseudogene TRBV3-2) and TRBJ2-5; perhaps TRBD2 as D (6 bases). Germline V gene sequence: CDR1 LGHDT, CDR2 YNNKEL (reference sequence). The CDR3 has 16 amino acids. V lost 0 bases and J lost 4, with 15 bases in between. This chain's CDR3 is CASSQDAGTGTETQYF. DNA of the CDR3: TGTGCCAGCAGCCAAGACGCCGGGACTGGTACAGAGACCCAGTACTTC.

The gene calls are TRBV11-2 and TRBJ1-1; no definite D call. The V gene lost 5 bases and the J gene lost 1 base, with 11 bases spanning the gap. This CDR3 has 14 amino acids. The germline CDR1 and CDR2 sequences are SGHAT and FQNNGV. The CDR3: CASSIGLANTEAFF. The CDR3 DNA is TGTGCCAGCAGCATCGGACTGGCGAACACTGAAGCTTTCTTT.

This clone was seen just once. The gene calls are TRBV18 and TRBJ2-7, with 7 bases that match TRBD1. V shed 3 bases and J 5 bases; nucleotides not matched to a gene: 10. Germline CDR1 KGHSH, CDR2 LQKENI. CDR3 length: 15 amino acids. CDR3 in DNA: TGTGCCAGCTCACCGAGACAGGGCCCTTCGGACGAGCAGTACTTC. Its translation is CASSPRQGPSDEQYF. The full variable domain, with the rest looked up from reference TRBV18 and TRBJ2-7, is NAGVMQNPRHLVRRRGQEARLRCSPMKGHSHVYWYRQLPEEGLKFMVYLQKENIIDESGMPKERFSAEFPKEGPSILRIQQVVRGDSAAYFCASSPRQGPSDEQYFGPGTRLTVT.

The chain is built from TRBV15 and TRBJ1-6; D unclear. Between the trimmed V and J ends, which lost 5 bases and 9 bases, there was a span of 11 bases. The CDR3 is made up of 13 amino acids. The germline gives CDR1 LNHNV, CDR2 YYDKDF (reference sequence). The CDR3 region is CATSQRASSPLHF. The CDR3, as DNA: TGTGCCACCAGCCAACGCGCGAGTTCACCCCTCCACTTT. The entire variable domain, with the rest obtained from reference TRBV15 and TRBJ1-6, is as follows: DAMVIQNPRYQVTQFGKPVTLSCSQTLNHNVMYWYQQKSSQAPKLLFHYYDKDFNNEADTPDNFQSRRPNTSFCFLDIRSPGLGDTAMYLCATSQRASSPLHFGNGTRLTVT.